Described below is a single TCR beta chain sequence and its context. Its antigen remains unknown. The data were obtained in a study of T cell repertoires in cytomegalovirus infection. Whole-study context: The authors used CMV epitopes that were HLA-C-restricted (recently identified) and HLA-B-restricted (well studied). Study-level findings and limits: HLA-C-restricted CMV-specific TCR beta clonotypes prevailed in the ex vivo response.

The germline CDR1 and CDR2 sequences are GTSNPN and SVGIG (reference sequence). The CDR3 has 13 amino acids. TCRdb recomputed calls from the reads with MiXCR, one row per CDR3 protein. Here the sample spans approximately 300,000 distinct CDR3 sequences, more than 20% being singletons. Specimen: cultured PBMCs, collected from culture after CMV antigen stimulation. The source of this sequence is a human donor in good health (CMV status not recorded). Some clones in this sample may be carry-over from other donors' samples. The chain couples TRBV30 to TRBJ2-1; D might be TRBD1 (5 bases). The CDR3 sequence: CALWGSNVGEQFF. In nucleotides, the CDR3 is TGTGCATTGTGGGGCTCAAACGTAGGTGAGCAGTTCTTC.